This TCR beta chain is from a study of T-cell memory formation after mild COVID-19. Study details: In these data, TCR clusters were largely donor specific. Study-level findings and limits: Mainly CM and EM harbored the contracting CD4+ clones; mainly EMRA harbored the CD8+ ones.

As for this clonotype: Its antigen is not identified.

TCRdb re-analysed the 5' RACE reads in MiXCR, keeping a single row per CDR3 protein. The sample has roughly 450,000 distinct CDR3 sequences; roughly 18% are singletons. This receptor was obtained from an adult woman who had mild COVID-19 (a few samples of this study predate the infection). Cell type and time point are not known. The sequenced sample was PBMCs or a T cell subset sorted from them (not recorded which).

The CDR3 DNA is TGTGCCAGCAGTCCGCCTCCCGGAAGACTCGAGTTTAAAAACATTCAGTACTTC. Residues: CASSPPPGRLEFKNIQYF. The chain carries TRBV2 and TRBJ2-4; D is undetermined. The CDR3 has 18 amino acids. Germline values: CDR1 SNHLY, CDR2 FYNNEI. Trimming took 5 bases from V and 4 from J, leaving 24 bases between them.